This TCR beta chain stems from a study of CD8+ T cells in alopecia areata. Overall study: Treatment comprised oral tofacitinib, 5 to 10 mg twice daily, in treated patients.

The CDR3 consists of 16 residues. Germline V gene lookup returns CDR1 SSHAT and CDR2 FNYEAQ (reference sequence). V was clipped by 1 base and J by 2 bases, with 13 bases between them. Extraction of RNA preceded its reverse transcription into cDNA, which served as the sequencing template. The repertoire was sequenced with immunoSEQ multiplex PCR; TCRdb's copy has only in-frame clones and lacks some. The sample yields about 210,000 clones, more than 45% seen once. The sample holds a few counts of this clone. Its antigen is not identified. Findings of the study overall: Throughout tofacitinib, many expanded lesional clones continued to persist in scalp and blood. Lesional scalp, notably in alopecia totalis/universalis, had clonality above that of normal scalp.

Treatment reported: oral pan-JAK inhibitor, 5-10 mg twice daily. Samples from alopecia areata patients were lesional scalp punch biopsies and peripheral blood. Here the sequenced sample was CD4+ T cells sorted from blood, taken at week 4, from a patient treated with tofacitinib. This chain connects TRBV7-7 to TRBJ2-3; tentatively, D is TRBD2 (7 bases). The receptor was isolated from a human donor with alopecia areata. CDR3 in amino acids: CASSLGRGAATDTQYF. The CDR3 nucleotides are TGTGCCAGCAGCTTAGGTCGGGGGGCGGCCACAGATACGCAGTATTTT.